The rows below give T cell receptor beta chains drawn from one sample of a study of OX40 agonist ivuxolimab in advanced cancers. Generated by immunoSEQ multiplex PCR, the TCRdb table keeps only in-frame clones and is missing some. The repertoire holds approximately 76,000 clones, with 85% to 90% as singletons. The material was CD4+ or CD8+ T cells sorted from blood, obtained in a trial of the OX40 agonist ivuxolimab. The receptors here all came from an adult with an advanced solid tumor such as melanoma, head and neck, liver or kidney cancer. Both conserved end residues are trimmed from each CDR3.

V gene	J gene	CDR3 protein
TRBV5-1	TRBJ2-3	ASSFSGTGGDTQY
TRBV19	TRBJ1-5	ASSSYRDSNQPQH
TRBV27	TRBJ1-5	ASSLRGRNQPQH
TRBV28	TRBJ2-7	ASKGTLRHEQY
TRBV30	TRBJ1-4	AWGTGVASTEKLF
TRBV27	TRBJ2-7	ASSPSGLYEQY
TRBV11-3	TRBJ2-7	ASSFDRGLNEQY
TRBV12-2	TRBJ1-6	ASRSFAAGTSNSPLH
TRBV7-9	TRBJ2-1	ASSSTSGRAYNEQF
TRBV6-5	TRBJ1-3	ASRPGQSSGNTIY
TRBV9	TRBJ2-5	ASSRSGDLLETQY
TRBV9	TRBJ1-1	ASSAGTGTRMNTEAF
TRBV6-5	TRBJ2-5	ASTQTSGHFETQY
TRBV11-2	TRBJ2-7	ASSPGPGEAYEQY
TRBV5-1	TRBJ1-1	ASSLAGQGSTEAF
TRBV7-8	TRBJ2-7	ASSGDRQGRSKLGSYEQY
TRBV9	TRBJ2-7	ASSVGMSYEQY
TRBV11-3	TRBJ2-6	ASSLDRWLANPGANVLT
TRBV28	TRBJ2-7	ASWPGGTPSSYEQY
TRBV11-2	TRBJ2-7	ASSLNYEQY
TRBV29-1	TRBJ2-7	SVFSGRAYEQY
TRBV6-5	TRBJ2-1	ASSRDRDYNEQF
TRBV30	TRBJ1-1	AWSWVNTEAF
TRBV14	TRBJ2-7	ASSQGQSYEQY
TRBV7-2	TRBJ1-4	ASSPARDRPENEKLF
TRBV2	TRBJ2-5	ASSEAQMWQPLETQY
TRBV10-3	TRBJ2-2	AISDRAGINTGELF
TRBV7-8	TRBJ2-7	ASSPLAYSYEQY
TRBV6-6	TRBJ1-1	ASSYLGPADTEAF
TRBV11-2	TRBJ1-2	ASTPGFTGAKWDYGYT
TRBV20-1	TRBJ2-6	ATSGANVLT
TRBV10-3	TRBJ2-1	AISVREDGYNEQF
TRBV27	TRBJ1-2	ASSERISEDGYT
TRBV7-2	TRBJ2-7	ASSLIAGGPYEQY
TRBV27	TRBJ2-7	ASRLGLAAKEQY
TRBV6-5	TRBJ2-1	ASSPTWRRYNEQF
TRBV5-6	TRBJ2-5	ASSLVAGAGETQY
TRBV19	TRBJ1-1	ATCRDSANTEAF
TRBV6-4	TRBJ1-5	ASTRHCTCNQPQH
TRBV5-1	TRBJ2-7	ASSLPQGSDEQY
TRBV25-1	TRBJ1-2	ASSETGTPEGYT
TRBV18	TRBJ1-1	ASSLQSAGITEAF
TRBV27	TRBJ2-5	ASSLSPGLQETQY
TRBV6-1	TRBJ1-2	ASSETGQGSGYT
TRBV25-1	TRBJ2-7	ASSALGQRAYEQY
TRBV5-1	TRBJ2-7	ASSERLAGAYEQY
TRBV5-4	TRBJ1-5	ASSLWGAPKGQPQH
TRBV29-1	TRBJ2-3	SVRIISGTDTQY
TRBV28	TRBJ1-2	ASSPTGRYGYT
TRBV30	TRBJ1-1	AWSLQGDTEAF
TRBV25-1	TRBJ1-1	ASSEWAGNTEAF
TRBV6-4	TRBJ1-2	ASSEFGPGYGYT
TRBV29-1	TRBJ2-7	SVEVGLYEQY
TRBV5-3	TRBJ2-2	ARRDRRDPNTGELF
TRBV10-3	TRBJ1-3	AITPGQGDTIY
TRBV2	TRBJ2-1	ASSQTSGRVLYNEQF
TRBV6-6	TRBJ1-2	ASSYSEGLANYGYT